In its sample, the clone carrying this TCR beta chain was seen many times. The antigen remains unidentified. This entry belongs to a study of molecular identifiers for immune sequencing clone quantification. General study points: Clones above 20 RNA copies contained over 99% of effector molecules and under 1% of naive molecules.

Trimming left V 8 bases short and J 3 bases short, with 14 bases between. CDR3 length equals 13 residues. Looked up from germline, CDR1 is KGHSH and CDR2 is LQKENI. A single record per CDR3 protein comes from TCRdb applying MiXCR to the PCR reads. The repertoire holds 300,000 to 400,000 distinct CDR3 sequences, with about a fifth as singletons. V gene TRBV18 combines with J gene TRBJ2-7; unclear D gene. Sequencing input: naive CD8+ T cells from blood, with Jurkat cell RNA spiked in. Subset indicated: FACS-sorted CD8+CD4-CCR7+CD45RA+ naive T cells. The receptor's source is a human donor in good health. Some libraries in this study had Jurkat cell RNA spiked in. The CDR3 sequence is CASSPGVSYEQYF. Written as DNA, the CDR3 is TGTGCCAGCAGCCCCGGCGTGAGCTACGAGCAGTACTTC.